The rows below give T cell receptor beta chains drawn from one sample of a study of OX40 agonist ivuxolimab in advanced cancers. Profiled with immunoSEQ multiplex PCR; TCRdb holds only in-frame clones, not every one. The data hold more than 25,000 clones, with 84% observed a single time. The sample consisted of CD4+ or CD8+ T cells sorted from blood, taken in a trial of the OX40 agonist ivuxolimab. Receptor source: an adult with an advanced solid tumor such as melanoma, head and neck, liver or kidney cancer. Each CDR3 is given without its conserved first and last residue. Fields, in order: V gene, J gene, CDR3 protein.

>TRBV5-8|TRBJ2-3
ASSLGHTDTQY
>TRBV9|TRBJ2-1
ASSVAVAGDYNEQF
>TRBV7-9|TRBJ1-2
ASSPRTAPDGYGYT
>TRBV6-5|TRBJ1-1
ASSSGANTEAF
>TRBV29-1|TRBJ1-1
SVGGGFTEAF
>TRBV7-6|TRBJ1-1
ASSLDQNTEAF
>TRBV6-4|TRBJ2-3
ASSTSGGAGDTQY
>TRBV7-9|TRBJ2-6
AAQGSGANVLT
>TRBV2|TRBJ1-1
ASSRGQGRMNTEAF
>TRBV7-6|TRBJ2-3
ASSSRQTPTDTQY
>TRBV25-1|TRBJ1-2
ASSEYGDRAAF
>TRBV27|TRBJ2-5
ASSPSTGTGIWGGVQETQY
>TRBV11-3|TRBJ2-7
ASSFGGSYEQY
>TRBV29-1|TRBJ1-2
SVDGWAGAGGYGYT
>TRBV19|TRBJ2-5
ASSLGQGVQETQY
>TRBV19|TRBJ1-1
ASSPTGTAEAF
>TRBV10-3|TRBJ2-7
AISETEADASYEQY
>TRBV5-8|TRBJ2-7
ASSYRGFEQY
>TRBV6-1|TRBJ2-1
ASSEPTYEGNEQF
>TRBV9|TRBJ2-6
ASSAGRAGANVLT
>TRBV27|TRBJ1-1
ASSPPDRGFNTEAF
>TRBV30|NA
AWSRDRGPYEQY
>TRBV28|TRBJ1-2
ASSSPGTVYGYT
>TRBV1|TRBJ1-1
TSSQDGAGQGTEAF
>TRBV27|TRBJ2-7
ASSFSQGNEQY
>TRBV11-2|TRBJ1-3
ASSLVSSTGNTIY
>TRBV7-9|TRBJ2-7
ASSGFRGTVAYEQY
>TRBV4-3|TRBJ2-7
ASSQDVAGYEQY
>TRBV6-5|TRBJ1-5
ASSYSSGQPQH
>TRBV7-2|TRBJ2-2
ASGLTRGQGTGELF
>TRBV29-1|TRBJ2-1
SVSIWVGQNNEQF
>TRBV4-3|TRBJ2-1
ASSQDSGRDNEQF
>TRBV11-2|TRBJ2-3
ASSLGTADTQY
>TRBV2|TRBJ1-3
ASSSTGPFPTIY
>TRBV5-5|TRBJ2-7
ASSTVSYEQY
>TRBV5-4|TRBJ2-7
ASSQDRTVWAEQY
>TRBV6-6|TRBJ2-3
GILASDTQY
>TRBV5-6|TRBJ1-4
ASSLGLGGREKLF
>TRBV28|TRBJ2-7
ASSFYAVRARPPREQY
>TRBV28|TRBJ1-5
ASRTMGQSNQPQH
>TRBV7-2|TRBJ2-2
ASSLPAGGAAGELF
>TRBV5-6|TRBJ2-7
ASSFGTGTYEQY
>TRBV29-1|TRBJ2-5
SVAGSGSGETQY